The 28 T cell receptor beta chains in this list originate from one sample, sequenced in a study of response to subunit inactivated influenza vaccine. Using its own MiXCR run on the RT-PCR reads, TCRdb lists one record per CDR3 protein. The profile shows 600,000 to 700,000 distinct CDR3 sequences, about 14% of them singletons. Sequencing used PBMCs from blood, obtained 14 to 15 days before vaccination. Receptors were obtained from a man between 50 and 59 years old who received an inactivated influenza vaccine.

This clonotype showed up many times. The chain carries TRBV7-2 and TRBJ2-2; 14 positions agree with TRBD2. Trimming took 2 bases from V and 2 from J; bases not matched to a gene: 4. CDR1 is SGHTA, CDR2 FQGNSA, per germline. This CDR3 contains 18 residues. CDR3 sequence reads: CASSLPTSGRVNTGELFF. DNA for the CDR3: TGTGCCAGCAGCTTACCGACTAGCGGGAGGGTAAACACCGGGGAGCTGTTTTTT. Drawing the rest from reference TRBV7-2 and TRBJ2-2, the complete variable domain is GAGVSQSPSNKVTEKGKDVELRCDPISGHTALYWYRQSLGQGLEFLIYFQGNSAPDKSGLPSDRFSAERTGGSVSTLTIQRTQQEDSAVYLCASSLPTSGRVNTGELFFGEGSRLTVL.

In regard to this clonotype: At one end the junction does not follow the germline gene, possibly because of a read error. V usage is TRBV12-3 or TRBV12-4 and J usage is TRBJ2-5; 14 nucleotides match TRBD2. The CDR3 spans 12 residues. This chain's CDR3 is CASSWGLAGVDF. The CDR3 nucleotides are TGTGCCAGCAGTTGGGGACTAGCGGGAGTCGATTTC.

The rearrangement joins TRBV9 to TRBJ2-6; the D gene is possibly TRBD1 (6 bases). The CDR3 length is 20 residues. The V end lost 0 bases, the J end lost 1 base, and 20 bases lay between the germline ends. Germline V lookup: CDR1 SGDLS, CDR2 YYNGEE. The DNA of the CDR3 is TGTGCCAGCAGCGTAGGTAGGAGAGGGGGTTCGGGGTCTGGGGCCAACGTCCTGACTTTC. This sequence encodes CASSVGRRGGSGSGANVLTF. Looking up the rest from reference TRBV9 and TRBJ2-6 gives the full variable domain: DSGVTQTPKHLITATGQRVTLRCSPRSGDLSVYWYQQSLDQGLQFLIQYYNGEERAKGNILERFSAQQFPDLHSELNLSSLELGDSALYFCASSVGRRGGSGSGANVLTFGAGSRLTVL.

Only a few counts were recorded for this clonotype. The chain employs TRBV7-9 and TRBJ2-1; D may be TRBD1 (6 bases). CDR3 length: 14 residues. Germline assignment: CDR1 SEHNR and CDR2 FQNEAQ (reference sequence). V was pared by 5 bases and J by 3 bases, with 11 bases between. The DNA of the CDR3 is TGTGCCAGCAGCACGGGGACATACTACAATGAGCAGTTCTTC. This gives the protein CASSTGTYYNEQFF.

This clonotype was seen at least ten times. The V gene is TRBV7-2, the J gene TRBJ2-3; TRBD2 matches at 12 bases. The CDR3 consists of 17 residues. Germline V gene data show CDR1 as SGHTA and CDR2 as FQGNSA. The ends lost 5 bases at V and 4 bases at J; junction bases unmatched: 10. CDR3 DNA sequence: TGTGCCAGCAGCCGACGGACTAGCGGGACCCCGCCAGATACGCAGTATTTT. Translating gives CASSRRTSGTPPDTQYF.

The rearrangement joins TRBV4-3 to TRBJ2-5, with D possibly TRBD1 on 6 matching bases. Looked up from germline, CDR1 is LGHNA and CDR2 is YSLEER. The V gene lost 4 bases and the J gene lost 5 bases, with 14 bases spanning the gap. The CDR3 length is 14 residues. CDR3: CASSPIGGWETQYF. In nucleotides, the CDR3 is TGCGCCAGCAGCCCAATAGGGGGTTGGGAGACCCAGTACTTC.

This clonotype occurred a few times. CDR3 amino acids: CASSQENVDTQYF. CDR3 nucleotide sequence: TGCGCCAGCAGCCAAGAGAACGTAGATACGCAGTATTTT. The rearrangement links TRBV4-1 to TRBJ2-3; unclear D gene. The CDR3 consists of 13 residues. V shed 0 bases and J shed 5 bases, with 6 bases lying between them. CDR1 and CDR2 from the germline V gene are MGHRA and YSYEKL.

This clonotype was recorded many times. The chain carries TRBV28 and TRBJ2-7; TRBD1 matches 12 bases. Germline CDR1 reads MDHEN; CDR2 reads SYDVKM. J was trimmed by 6 bases and V by 4 bases; bases with no gene match: 7. The CDR3 contains 15 residues. The CDR3 sequence: CASSSTGTGGREQYF. The CDR3 region has the DNA TGTGCCAGCAGTTCGACCGGGACAGGGGGCCGCGAGCAGTACTTC.

The V call is TRBV27, the J call TRBJ2-1, with D uncertain. Germline-derived CDR1 and CDR2 are MNHEY and SMNVEV (reference sequence). V lost 8 bases, J lost 8 bases, and 19 bases lay in between. The CDR3 is 14 amino acids. This CDR3 reads CASAPTARNDEQFF. The CDR3 DNA follows: TGTGCCAGCGCCCCTACAGCGAGAAACGATGAGCAGTTCTTC.

This clonotype was observed at least ten times. CDR3 sequence (DNA): TGTGCCACCAGTGACTCCCCGGGGAGTGAGCAGTTCTTC. This encodes CATSDSPGSEQFF. The rearrangement joins TRBV24-1 to TRBJ2-1; weak D call: TRBD2 (5 bases). CDR3 length: 13 amino acids. Germline values: CDR1 KGHDR, CDR2 SFDVKD. V dropped 4 bases and J dropped 9 bases, with 12 bases sitting between them.

Notes on this clonotype: Since no conserved phenylalanine or tryptophan closes the CDR3, a read error is the likely cause. CDR3 sequence (DNA): TGCAGTGCTTCGCGGGACAGGTTCTACGAGCAGTACTTA. The encoded protein is CSASRDRFYEQYL. This chain links TRBV20-1 with TRBJ2-7; 8 bases match TRBD1. This CDR3 contains 13 residues. V shed 5 bases and J 3 bases; nucleotides not matched to a gene: 6. Germline V CDR1 and CDR2: DFQATT, SNEGSKA (reference sequence).

As DNA, the CDR3 is TGTGCCAGCAGTCTAACAGGGGTCTATGGCTACACCTTC. Encoded protein: CASSLTGVYGYTF. This chain joins TRBV6-1 and TRBJ1-2, with 7 bases matching TRBD1. The germline gives CDR1 MNHNS, CDR2 SASEGT. The J segment lost 4 bases and the V segment lost 5 bases, leaving 4 bases of the junction unmatched. The CDR3 has 13 amino acids.

This chain links TRBV9 with TRBJ2-3, with TRBD2 as a possible D gene (5 bases). This CDR3 comprises 15 residues. Germline V CDR1 and CDR2: SGDLS, YYNGEE. Trimming took off 0 bases at V and 4 bases at J, with 12 bases between the two ends. CDR3 DNA sequence: TGTGCCAGCAGCGTAGATGGGAGTCCCGCAGATACGCAGTATTTT. It codes for CASSVDGSPADTQYF.

V usage is TRBV5-1 and J usage is TRBJ2-5; 7 bases map to TRBD1. This CDR3 is 15 amino acids long. Germline CDR1 and CDR2: SGHRS and YFSETQ. V dropped 2 bases and J dropped 4; count of bases not matched to a gene: 8. In DNA, the CDR3 is TGCGCCAGCAGCTTAACAGGGGCCGTTCGAGAGACCCAGTACTTC. It is translated as CASSLTGAVRETQYF.

This clonotype was seen ten or more times. V and J are TRBV18 and TRBJ1-1, with D possibly matching TRBD1 (5 bases). Germline V gene lookup returns CDR1 KGHSH and CDR2 LQKENI. V lost 2 bases and J lost 0, with 10 bases in between. This CDR3 has 15 amino acids. The DNA of the CDR3 is TGTGCCAGCTCACCAAGTCAACAGGTGAACACTGAAGCTTTCTTT. Its protein product is CASSPSQQVNTEAFF. The variable domain in full, completed from reference TRBV18 and TRBJ1-1, reads NAGVMQNPRHLVRRRGQEARLRCSPMKGHSHVYWYRQLPEEGLKFMVYLQKENIIDESGMPKERFSAEFPKEGPSILRIQQVVRGDSAAYFCASSPSQQVNTEAFFGQGTRLTVV.

This clonotype was recorded many times. This chain connects TRBV20-1 to TRBJ2-7, with D perhaps given as TRBD1 or TRBD2 (5 bases each). V shed 6 bases and J shed 4 bases, with 19 bases lying between them. CDR3 length: 14 amino acids. CDR1 is DFQATT, CDR2 SNEGSKA, per germline (reference sequence). The CDR3 nucleotides are TGCAGTGCAAGGGACCTCCGAGGGGATTACGAGCAGTACTTC. It yields the protein CSARDLRGDYEQYF.

The chain is built from TRBV2 and TRBJ1-1; no clear D. CDR1 is SNHLY and CDR2 is FYNNEI in the germline V gene. V lost 8 bases and J lost 1, with 11 bases in between. The CDR3 contains 13 residues. The CDR3 here is CASVIPGNTEAFF. CDR3 DNA sequence: TGTGCCAGCGTTATTCCTGGGAACACTGAAGCTTTCTTT. The whole variable domain, remainder taken from reference TRBV2 and TRBJ1-1, is EPEVTQTPSHQVTQMGQEVILRCVPISNHLYFYWYRQILGQKVEFLVSFYNNEISEKSEIFDDQFSVERPDGSNFTLKIRSTKLEDSAMYFCASVIPGNTEAFFGQGTRLTVV.

This clonotype has just a few counts. The V and J genes are TRBV20-1 and TRBJ2-5; 7 nucleotides line up with TRBD2. V lost 6 bases and J lost 4; bases outside the gene matches: 11. Germline CDR1 and CDR2: DFQATT and SNEGSKA (reference sequence). This CDR3 has 14 residues. Here the CDR3 reads CSADNPGLPETQYF. Here the CDR3 DNA reads TGCAGTGCGGATAATCCGGGACTACCAGAGACCCAGTACTTC.

This clonotype was seen a few times. The genes are TRBV6-5 and TRBJ2-7, with TRBD1 identical over 7 bases. Trimming at V came to 2 bases and at J to 2 bases, leaving 6 bases not matched to a gene. Germline-derived CDR1 and CDR2 are MNHEY and SVGAGI. This CDR3 has 15 residues. CDR3 in amino acids: CASSYVGGLTYEQYF. DNA for the CDR3: TGTGCCAGCAGTTACGTAGGGGGCCTAACCTACGAGCAGTACTTC.

This clonotype was seen at least ten times. This rearrangement joins TRBV6-2 or TRBV6-3 to TRBJ2-2; 7 bases are a match to TRBD1. Unmatched junction bases numbered 11, after V lost 6 bases and J lost 4 bases. This CDR3 spans 16 amino acids. Germline values: CDR1 MNHEY, CDR2 SVGEGT. The CDR3, as DNA: TGTGCCAGCAGCAGCGACAGGGAAAGCCTCACCGGGGAGCTGTTTTTT. It yields the protein CASSSDRESLTGELFF.

This clonotype was found many times. The chain is built from TRBV27 and TRBJ2-4; TRBD1 or TRBD2 may be the D gene (5 bases each). The CDR3 is 10 amino acids. Trimming stripped 8 bases from V and 11 bases from J, with 10 bases between. The germline CDR1 and CDR2 sequences are MNHEY and SMNVEV (reference sequence). The chain's CDR3 is CASGRGVQYF. The CDR3 region has the DNA TGTGCCAGCGGCCGAGGGGTTCAGTACTTC.

This rearrangement joins TRBV6-1 to TRBJ2-5; 7 nucleotides match TRBD2. The V gene's germline CDR1 is MNHNS and CDR2 SASEGT. CDR3 length equals 15 residues. The V and J ends lost 5 bases and 4 bases, in that order; junction bases with no gene match: 10. CDR3 sequence: CASSPRTWEGETQYF. The CDR3 DNA is TGTGCCAGCAGTCCCCGGACCTGGGAGGGAGAGACCCAGTACTTC.

This sequence joins TRBV20-1 and TRBJ2-3, with 8 bases that match TRBD2. Germline trimming cut 4 bases from V and 5 bases from J; bases unmatched to any gene: 11. The CDR3 consists of 15 residues. Germline loops: CDR1 DFQATT, CDR2 SNEGSKA (reference sequence). CDR3 region: CSAIAGLAGGDTQYF. The CDR3 DNA follows: TGCAGTGCTATAGCCGGACTAGCAGGTGGAGATACGCAGTATTTT.

V is TRBV7-9 and J is TRBJ2-1; TRBD1 matches 7 bases. The CDR3 spans 15 residues. V was clipped by 4 bases and J by 8 bases; unmatched bases: 11. Germline V gene sequence: CDR1 SEHNR, CDR2 FQNEAQ (reference sequence). This chain's CDR3 is CASSSNRDSFDEQFF. In nucleotides, the CDR3 is TGTGCCAGCAGCTCGAACCGGGACAGCTTCGATGAGCAGTTCTTC.

This clonotype was counted between two and nine times. This sequence joins TRBV5-1 and TRBJ1-1; 8 positions agree with TRBD1. With V trimmed by 1 base and J by 4 bases, 6 bases remained unmatched. The CDR3 is 15 amino acids. Germline CDR1 and CDR2: SGHRS and YFSETQ. The CDR3 coding sequence is TGCGCCAGCAGCTTGTTCCAGGGGGCAGGCACTGAAGCTTTCTTT. Translated, it gives CASSLFQGAGTEAFF.

This clonotype occurred a few times. This chain links TRBV5-6 with TRBJ2-7, with D hard to call. CDR1 is SGHDT and CDR2 is YYEEEE in the germline V gene. The CDR3 extends over 14 amino acids. Trimming pared 1 base from V and 1 base from J, leaving 9 bases between. The CDR3 protein is CASSLTTASYEQYF. The CDR3 DNA reads as TGTGCCAGCAGCTTGACTACAGCTTCCTACGAGCAGTACTTC.

This clonotype turned up a few times. The chain joins TRBV28 to TRBJ1-1; 8 bases are a match to TRBD1. Unmatched junction bases numbered 9, after V lost 1 base and J lost 8 bases. The CDR3 length is 15 residues. CDR1 and CDR2 from the germline V gene are MDHEN and SYDVKM. CDR3 in amino acids: CASSLFSFRDREAFF. The CDR3 region has the DNA TGTGCCAGCAGTTTATTCAGTTTCCGGGACAGGGAAGCTTTCTTT. Full variable domain (missing parts from reference TRBV28 and TRBJ1-1): DVKVTQSSRYLVKRTGEKVFLECVQDMDHENMFWYRQDPGLGLRLIYFSYDVKMKEKGDIPEGYSVSREKKERFSLILESASTNQTSMYLCASSLFSFRDREAFFGQGTRLTVV.

This sequence joins TRBV5-5 and TRBJ2-7, with D unclear. The CDR3 is 14 amino acids. The germline gives CDR1 SGHKS, CDR2 YYEKEE (reference sequence). Trimming took 0 bases from V and 0 from J, leaving 7 bases between them. In DNA form, the CDR3 reads TGTGCCAGCAGCTTGGCTTCCCTCTCCTACGAGCAGTACTTC. This translates into CASSLASLSYEQYF.